Detailed here is one T cell receptor (beta chain). This record comes from a study of tumor and adjacent non-tumor tissue in lung cancer. In the study overall: Each sample yielded around 4.2 million productive TCRbeta reads on average.

Per germline, CDR1 MNHEY and CDR2 SVGEGT. Deletions cut 10 bases from V and 4 bases from J, with 18 bases between. The CDR3 is 14 amino acids. TCRbeta libraries were built with three rounds of nested PCR, modified from ARM-PCR. Each CDR3 protein gets one entry after TCRdb re-called the multiplex PCR reads with MiXCR. Here the sample spans 95,000 to 150,000 distinct CDR3 sequences, roughly 64% being singletons. The template was RNA from unsorted bulk tissue. The sequenced sample consisted of lung tumor tissue. The V call is TRBV6-2 or TRBV6-3, the J call TRBJ2-3; D ambiguous. This clonotype originated in a man aged 25 to 45 with non-small cell lung cancer. DNA of the CDR3: TGTGCCAACCCTAACAAGTGGGGTGCAGATACGCAGTATTTT. Protein: CANPNKWGADTQYF.